This record covers a single T cell receptor beta chain. The target antigen is unknown. Primers for the PCR totalled 60 Vbeta and 13 Jbeta. Generated by immunoSEQ multiplex PCR, the TCRdb table keeps only in-frame clones and is missing some. This table has around 150,000 clones, 60% to 85% appearing once. This CDR3 has 16 amino acids. Germline assignment: CDR1 MNHEY and CDR2 SMNVEV (reference sequence). V gave up 3 bases and J gave up 2 bases; unmatched junction bases: 6. This specimen comes from a study of cytomegalovirus exposure and HLA in healthy donors. Study-level findings and limits: Cytomegalovirus-associated TCR beta chains were listed, numbering more than 150. There were reportedly fewer N-insertions in an Asian-associated ancestry cluster than the roughly 700-donor mean, in a later analysis. Among the CMV-associated chains, three were confirmed in vitro as specific for CMV antigens.

The origin of this receptor is a woman aged 40 to 55 in good health and CMV-seronegative. The rearrangement links TRBV27 to TRBJ2-5; 10 positions agree with TRBD1. The sample taken for sequencing was PBMCs. CDR3 protein: CASSFYRDRGQETQYF. The CDR3 nucleotides read TGTGCCAGCAGTTTCTACCGGGACAGGGGTCAAGAGACCCAGTACTTC.